This entry lists 9 T cell receptor beta chains sequenced from one sample in a study of blood T cell repertoires in COVID-19. This table comes from immunoSEQ multiplex PCR, and its TCRdb copy is limited to in-frame clones, with some not included. There are approximately 200,000 clones in the sample; approximately 86% occur only once, and around 2% lies in the top ten. The sequencing input was PBMCs or T cells enriched from blood (not recorded which). These receptors were collected from a woman between 25 and 40 years old who had recovered from COVID-19.

The chain employs TRBV27 and TRBJ2-7; D ambiguous. Trimming removed 4 bases from V and 4 bases from J, with 5 bases in between. The CDR3 is 11 residues long. The V gene's germline CDR1 is MNHEY and CDR2 SMNVEV (reference sequence). In DNA, the CDR3 is TGTGCCAGCAGTTCCTTGTACGAGCAGTACTTC. Amino acids: CASSSLYEQYF.

The chain recombines TRBV7-2 with TRBJ1-5, with TRBD1 matching over 7 bases. Losses at the gene ends were 5 bases for V and 0 bases for J; bases not matched to a gene: 4. Per germline, CDR1 SGHTA and CDR2 FQGNSA. CDR3 size: 15 residues. DNA of the CDR3: TGTGCCAGCAGCGTTGGGACAGTTAGCAATCAGCCCCAGCATTTT. It codes for CASSVGTVSNQPQHF.

The chain combines TRBV7-2 with TRBJ1-1; no reliable D call. The CDR3 length is 14 residues. The V gene's germline CDR1 is SGHTA and CDR2 FQGNSA. Trimming removed 5 bases from V and 1 base from J, with 11 bases in between. The CDR3 sequence is CASSPPRRNTEAFF. DNA of the CDR3: TGTGCCAGCAGCCCACCTAGGAGGAACACTGAAGCTTTCTTT.

The J gene is TRBJ1-1, the V gene TRBV7-9; unclear D gene. From germline, CDR1 is SEHNR and CDR2 FQNEAQ (reference sequence). V gave up 3 bases and J gave up 1 base, with 9 bases separating them. This CDR3 contains 14 residues. The CDR3 reads CASSFAGRNTEAFF. The DNA of the CDR3 is TGTGCCAGCAGCTTCGCAGGAAGGAACACTGAAGCTTTCTTT.

The chain recombines TRBV6-5 with TRBJ2-3; unclear D gene. CDR3 size: 14 residues. The ends were cut back, 6 bases at V and 1 base at J, with 11 bases in the middle. CDR1 and CDR2 (germline): MNHEY, SVGAGI. The CDR3 protein is CASRETRGTDTQYF. Here the CDR3 DNA reads TGTGCCAGCAGGGAGACTCGTGGCACAGATACGCAGTATTTT.

V is TRBV5-1 and J is TRBJ1-4, with 7 bases fitting TRBD1. Per the germline V gene, CDR1 is SGHRS and CDR2 is YFSETQ. The ends lost 0 bases at V and 8 bases at J; junction bases unmatched: 7. CDR3 length: 15 residues. As DNA, the CDR3 is TGCGCCAGCAGCTTGGATACAGGGGTCAAAGAAAAACTGTTTTTT. It yields the protein CASSLDTGVKEKLFF.

This chain connects TRBV19 to TRBJ1-1; maybe TRBD1 (5 bases). This CDR3 region has 17 residues. Trimming removed 3 bases from V and 1 base from J, with 18 bases in between. Germline V gives CDR1 LNHDA, CDR2 SQIVND (reference sequence). The CDR3 DNA sequence: TGTGCCAGTAGTATGAGACAGCGTATGAACGCGAACACTGAAGCTTTCTTT. Translated, it gives CASSMRQRMNANTEAFF.

The chain has TRBV11-3 and TRBJ2-3; 10 nucleotides match TRBD2. The CDR3 contains 16 residues. Germline values: CDR1 SGHNT, CDR2 YENEEA. V lost 5 bases to trimming and J lost 6 bases; unmatched junction nucleotides: 11. In nucleotides, the CDR3 is TGTGCCAGCAGCACCCGGACTAGCGGTGGGCCGGATACGCAGTATTTT. Its translation: CASSTRTSGGPDTQYF.

V gene TRBV6-5 combines with J gene TRBJ2-7, with TRBD1 as a possible D gene (7 bases). The V gene's germline CDR1 is MNHEY and CDR2 SVGAGI. Trimming pared 5 bases from V and 4 bases from J, leaving 12 bases between. The CDR3 loop spans 13 amino acids. The CDR3 nucleotides read TGTGCCAGCAGTCGCGGGACAGAGTACGAGCAGTACTTC. Translated: CASSRGTEYEQYF.